This TCR beta chain originates from a study of T-cell reconstitution after alpha-beta-depleted transplantation in children. This clonotype was recorded at least ten times. Construction of the TCRbeta library involved unique molecular identifiers. TCRdb processed the PCR reads anew with MiXCR; each CDR3 protein has one entry. Here the sample spans about 690,000 distinct CDR3 sequences, roughly 15% being singletons. V lost 6 bases and J 3 bases, leaving 6 bases between the germline ends. The CDR3 extends over 11 amino acids. Germline values: CDR1 ENHRY, CDR2 SYGVKD. The chain combines TRBV10-3 with TRBJ2-7; tentative D call: TRBD1 (5 bases). This clonotype originated in a human donor who donated a stem cell graft to a child with acute myeloid leukemia. Source: PBMCs from the stem cell graft donor, taken from the stem cell graft. Written as DNA, the CDR3 is TGTGCCATCAGCCAGGGCTACGAGCAGTACTTC. This encodes CAISQGYEQYF.